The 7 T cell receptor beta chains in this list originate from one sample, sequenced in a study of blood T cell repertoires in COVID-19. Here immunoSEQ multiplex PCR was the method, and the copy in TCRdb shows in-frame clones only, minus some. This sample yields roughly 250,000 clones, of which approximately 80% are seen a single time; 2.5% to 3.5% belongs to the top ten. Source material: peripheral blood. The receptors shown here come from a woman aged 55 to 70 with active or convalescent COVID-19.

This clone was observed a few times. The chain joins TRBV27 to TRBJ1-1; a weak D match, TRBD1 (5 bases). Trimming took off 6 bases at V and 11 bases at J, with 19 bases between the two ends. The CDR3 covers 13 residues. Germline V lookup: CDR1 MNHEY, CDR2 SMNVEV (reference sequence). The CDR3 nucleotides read TGTGCCAGCAGCCTCAGTGGCAGGGTTTCGGCTTTCTTT. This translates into CASSLSGRVSAFF.

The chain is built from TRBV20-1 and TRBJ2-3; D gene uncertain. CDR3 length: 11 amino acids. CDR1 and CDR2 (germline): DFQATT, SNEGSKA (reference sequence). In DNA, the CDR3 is TGCAGCGGAAGCAGGCCAGATACGCAGTATTTT. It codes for CSGSRPDTQYF.

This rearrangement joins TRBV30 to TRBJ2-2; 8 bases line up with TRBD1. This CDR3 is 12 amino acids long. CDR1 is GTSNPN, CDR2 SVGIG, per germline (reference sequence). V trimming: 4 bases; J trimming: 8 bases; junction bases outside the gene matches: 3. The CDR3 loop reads CAWNQGAGELFF. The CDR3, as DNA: TGTGCCTGGAATCAGGGGGCGGGGGAGCTGTTTTTT.

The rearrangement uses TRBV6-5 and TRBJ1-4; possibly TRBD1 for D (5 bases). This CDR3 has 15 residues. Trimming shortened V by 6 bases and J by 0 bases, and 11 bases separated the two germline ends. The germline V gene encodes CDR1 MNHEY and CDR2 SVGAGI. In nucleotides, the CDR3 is TGTGCCAGCAGGGGGCCAACCGCAACTAATGAAAAACTGTTTTTT. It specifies CASRGPTATNEKLFF.

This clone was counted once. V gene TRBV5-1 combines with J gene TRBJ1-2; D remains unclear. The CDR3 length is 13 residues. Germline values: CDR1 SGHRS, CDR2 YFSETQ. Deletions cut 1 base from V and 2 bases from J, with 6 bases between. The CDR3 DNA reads TGCGCCAGCAGCTTGACGGTGAACTATGGCTACACCTTC. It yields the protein CASSLTVNYGYTF. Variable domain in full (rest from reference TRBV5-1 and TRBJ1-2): KAGVTQTPRYLIKTRGQQVTLSCSPISGHRSVSWYQQTPGQGLQFLFEYFSETQRNKGNFPGRFSGRQFSNSRSEMNVSTLELGDSALYLCASSLTVNYGYTFGSGTRLTVV.

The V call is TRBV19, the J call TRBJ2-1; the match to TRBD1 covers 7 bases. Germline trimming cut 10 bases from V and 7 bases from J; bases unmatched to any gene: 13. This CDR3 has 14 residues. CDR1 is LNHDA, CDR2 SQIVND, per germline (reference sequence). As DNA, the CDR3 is TGTGCCACAACTCCGGGACAGACATCGAATGAGCAGTTCTTC. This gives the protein CATTPGQTSNEQFF.

The CDR3 bases are TGTGCCAGCAGTTCCAGGGAGGTGGGAGCTTTCTTT. Amino acids: CASSSREVGAFF. The J gene is TRBJ1-1, the V gene TRBV25-1, with D tentatively TRBD1 (5 bases). The CDR3 consists of 12 residues. CDR1 is MGHDK and CDR2 is SYGVNS in the germline V gene. Trimming shortened V by 5 bases and J by 10 bases, and 14 bases separated the two germline ends. Looking up the rest from reference TRBV25-1 and TRBJ1-1 gives the full variable domain: EADIYQTPRYLVIGTGKKITLECSQTMGHDKMYWYQQDPGMELHLIHYSYGVNSTEKGDLSSESTVSRIRTEHFPLTLESARPSHTSQYLCASSSREVGAFFGQGTRLTVV.